These T cell receptor beta chains were read from a single sample in a study of T cell repertoires in cytomegalovirus infection. TCRdb re-called the reads through MiXCR, storing one row per CDR3 protein. Of about 500,000 distinct CDR3 sequences in the sample, roughly a third were seen once. These receptors have no identified antigens. The source material was cultured PBMCs, sampled from culture after CMV antigen stimulation. The source is a human donor in good health (CMV status not recorded). Some clones in this sample may be carry-over from other donors' samples. Both conserved end residues are part of each CDR3. D genes are given only for firm matches. The size field is filled for only some rows; it gives once, few, many or a size class.

j_call	d_call	clone_size	v_call	cdr3_nt	cdr3_aa
TRBJ1-1	-	-	TRBV29-1	TGCAGCGTTGTGAGGGTTGGTACTGAAGCTTTCTTT	CSVVRVGTEAFF
TRBJ1-2	-	-	TRBV7-9	TGTGCCAGCAGCTTAGCGTCGGGGATCAATGACGGCTACACCTTC	CASSLASGINDGYTF
TRBJ1-1	-	-	TRBV19	TGTGCCAGTAGTTCAGCGGGAAACACTGAAGCTTTCTTT	CASSSAGNTEAFF
TRBJ1-5	-	-	TRBV12-3/TRBV12-4	TGTGCCAGCAGTTTACGCCCCGGGGCCAGCAATCAGCCCCAGCATTTT	CASSLRPGASNQPQHF
TRBJ1-5	-	few	TRBV11-3	TGTGCCAGCAGCTCCAGACAGGAACCACGGGGAAATAGCAATCAGCCCCAGCATTTT	CASSSRQEPRGNSNQPQHF
TRBJ1-6	TRBD1	medium-sized	TRBV28	TGTGCCAGCAGTTTCGGGACAGGGAATTCACCCCTCCACTTT	CASSFGTGNSPLHF
TRBJ2-7	TRBD2	-	TRBV7-2	TGTGCCAGCAGCATTGGACTAGCGGGATCCTACGAGCAGTACTTC	CASSIGLAGSYEQYF
TRBJ1-2	-	few	TRBV29-1	TGCAGCGTTGATAGTGGGAACGATGGCTACACCTTC	CSVDSGNDGYTF
TRBJ1-2	-	once	TRBV7-4	TGTGCCAGCAGTAGAGTCTCTTCCCGAATGGGCTACACCTTC	CASSRVSSRMGYTF
TRBJ2-1	-	few	TRBV24-1	TGTGCCACCACGGGCCCCGGTCCCCACAATGAGCAGTTCTTC	CATTGPGPHNEQFF
TRBJ1-2	-	few	TRBV11-2	TGTGCCAGCAGCGCCGGGAGTTACTATGGCTACACCTTC	CASSAGSYYGYTF
TRBJ1-1	-	-	TRBV19	TGTGCCAGTAAGAGCCAGGCGTTTGGGAACACTGAAGCTTTCTTT	CASKSQAFGNTEAFF